The entry that follows covers one TCR beta chain sequence. The target of this receptor is not known. Mismatch with germline at one junction end may stem from a read error. The sample comes from a study of CD4 and CD8 cells across lung adenocarcinoma regions (dated by TCRdb to between 2018 and 2020). With respect to the entire study: To look at intratumor heterogeneity in the T cell receptor repertoire, the study compared tumor centers against tumor margins.

Measured from the cysteine to the phenylalanine, the CDR3 is 14 residues long. CDR3 DNA is the only sequence kept; it has 42 bases, read in frame from the first base. Reading the germline V gene gives CDR1 MGHRA and CDR2 YSYEKL. The library was obtained by PCR. The reads were generated on a HiSeq X Ten. The public reads were reprocessed in TCRdb via fastp at Q25 and MiXCR, keeping in-frame beta chains. Rows are unified per CDR3 protein, each entry keeping the most common DNA and genes. This sample is represented by 20,000 to 25,000 distinct CDR3 sequences; around half of them were singletons. Under 35% of the sample comes from the top ten. Patients with localized lung adenocarcinoma, a subtype of non-small cell lung cancer, were used as donors. The centers of localized lung adenocarcinomas were where the samples came from. CD8+ T cells from tumor tissue were profiled separately from CD4+ T cells for TCR repertoire analysis.

The sequence is built from TRBV4-1 and TRBJ2-5; 7 nucleotides in the junction match TRBD2. The sample taken for sequencing was CD8+ T cells from the center of a lung tumor. This specimen's cell subset or site label, per the study, means: tumor center region. This sequence originates from a female donor with lung adenocarcinoma. The CD4 and CD8 labels of this study may be unreliable. The CDR3 loop reads CAGSGTGDTDTQYF. The sequenced DNA: TGCGCCGGCAGCGGGACGGGTGACACAGATACCCAGTACTTC.